Listed here is a single T cell receptor (beta chain). This sample is part of a study of blood T cell repertoires in COVID-19. About the research overall: The United States, Italy and Spain provided the acute and convalescent COVID-19 samples. The analysed material was cDNA or gDNA that came from T cells, B-cell-depleted T cells, or PBMCs.

Original data processing: How many nucleated cells were present was estimated from reference gene primer amplification. Measured with immunoSEQ multiplex PCR; TCRdb has only the in-frame clones, and not every one. V and J calls and clone size follow that table, whereas D and trimming were derived from the DNA. This sample has 140,000 to 150,000 clones, with roughly four fifths found just once. Germline V gene data show CDR1 as SGHNT and CDR2 as YYREEE (reference sequence). The CDR3 is made up of 16 amino acids. Trimming cost V 4 bases and J 3 bases, with 19 bases left between them. The sequence was obtained from a human donor with acute or convalescent COVID-19. The donor label of this sample is uncertain. This chain uses TRBV5-4 with TRBJ1-1; possibly TRBD1 for D (6 bases). Input material: peripheral blood. The CDR3 spells CASSPKDRKKYTEAFF. In nucleotides, the CDR3 is TGTGCCAGCAGCCCTAAAGACAGGAAGAAGTACACTGAAGCTTTCTTT.